Below are 9 T cell receptor beta chains sequenced from a single sample in a study of PD-L1 blockade in urothelial cancer. The time point: peripheral blood 6 weeks after treatment start. Sequencing was performed with immunoSEQ multiplex PCR; in TCRdb, only in-frame clones are kept and a portion is missing. Here the sample spans roughly 76,000 clones, approximately 90% being singletons. Sequencing was performed on PBMCs, taken around atezolizumab (anti-PD-L1) treatment. These receptors came from a woman over 75 with urothelial cancer.

The chain links TRBV15 to TRBJ2-5, with TRBD1 matching 10 bases. This CDR3 region has 15 residues. CDR1 and CDR2 (germline): LNHNV, YYDKDF (reference sequence). The J segment lost 4 bases and the V segment lost 4 bases, leaving 6 bases of the junction unmatched. Here the CDR3 reads CATSKDRGQGETQYF. In DNA form, the CDR3 reads TGTGCCACCAGCAAAGACAGGGGGCAGGGAGAGACCCAGTACTTC.

The J gene is TRBJ2-1, the V gene TRBV30; D perhaps matches TRBD2 (6 bases). This CDR3 is built from 11 residues. Deletions cut 5 bases from V and 7 bases from J, with 9 bases between. CDR1 is GTSNPN, CDR2 SVGIG, per germline (reference sequence). In nucleotides, the CDR3 is TGTGCCTGGGGGAGGAAGAATGAGCAGTTCTTC. Protein sequence: CAWGRKNEQFF.

CDR3 residues: CASSLTSGTGGAGYTF. In DNA form, the CDR3 reads TGTGCCAGCAGTCTTACTTCCGGGACAGGGGGCGCTGGCTACACCTTC. This sequence joins TRBV28 and TRBJ1-2; TRBD1 matches 12 bases. The CDR3 extends over 16 amino acids. J gave up 7 bases and V 5 bases, and 11 bases lay outside the gene matches. The germline gives CDR1 MDHEN, CDR2 SYDVKM.

The CDR3, as DNA: TGTGCCAGCAGCCAGAGAGGACTGACCTACTACGAGCAGTACTTC. As protein: CASSQRGLTYYEQYF. The J gene is TRBJ2-7, the V gene TRBV14, with a tentative D call TRBD2 (5 bases). V was trimmed by 3 bases and J by 3 bases, leaving 15 bases between them. From germline, CDR1 is SGHDN and CDR2 FVKESK. The CDR3 totals 15 residues.

V usage is TRBV5-1 and J usage is TRBJ2-2, with D unresolved. V was cut by 0 bases and J by 4 bases, with 13 bases left in between. CDR1 is SGHRS and CDR2 is YFSETQ in the germline V gene. The CDR3 length is 16 residues. Here the CDR3 reads CASSLVGDTLTGELFF. The CDR3 coding sequence is TGCGCCAGCAGCTTGGTAGGTGACACACTCACCGGGGAGCTGTTTTTT.

V is TRBV18 and J is TRBJ1-2, with 7 bases fitting TRBD1. This CDR3 spans 14 amino acids. Trimming removed 2 bases from V and 6 bases from J; junction bases left unmatched: 6. CDR1 is KGHSH and CDR2 is LQKENI in the germline V gene. The CDR3 region has the DNA TGTGCCAGCTCACCAACAGGGGTTGTTGATGGCTACACCTTC. Amino acids: CASSPTGVVDGYTF.

The V call is TRBV7-6, the J call TRBJ2-7; 8 bases are shared with TRBD2. Germline V gene sequence: CDR1 SGHVS, CDR2 FNYEAQ. The CDR3 covers 16 residues. With V trimmed by 4 bases and J by 6 bases, 14 bases remained unmatched. DNA of the CDR3: TGTGCCAGCAGCTCGTCGCCGGGACTAGGTATTCGCGAGCAGTACTTC. This codes for CASSSSPGLGIREQYF.

The gene calls are TRBV2 and TRBJ2-7, with D possibly TRBD2 on 6 matching bases. CDR3 length: 14 residues. Deletions cut 5 bases from V and 6 bases from J, with 17 bases between. Germline loops: CDR1 SNHLY, CDR2 FYNNEI. CDR3 nucleotide sequence: TGTGCCAGCAGTCGAGTGAGCGGGTCGTCCGAGCAGTACTTC. Translating gives CASSRVSGSSEQYF.

This chain connects TRBV19 to TRBJ1-3; 8 bases are a match to TRBD1. Germline CDR1 is LNHDA and CDR2 is SQIVND (reference sequence). The CDR3 runs to 15 residues. Trimming at V came to 6 bases and at J to 2 bases, leaving 6 bases not matched to a gene. The CDR3, as DNA: TGTGCCAGTAGCAGAGACAGGGGCACTGGAAACACCATATATTTT. This translates into CASSRDRGTGNTIYF.